A single sample is the source of the 22 T cell receptor beta chains below, sequenced in a study of shared clonotypes between healthy human individuals. TCRdb's copy holds only in-frame clones and misses some; the assay was immunoSEQ multiplex PCR. The sample contains over a million clones, roughly 80% of which appear only once. The sequencing sample was made of memory CD4+ T cells sorted from blood. Subset in this sample: CD45RA-negative fraction. Receptors were obtained from a man aged 18 to 29 in good health.

The chain links TRBV18 to TRBJ2-1, with D perhaps being TRBD1 or TRBD2 (5 bases each). Germline V gives CDR1 KGHSH, CDR2 LQKENI. V gave up 5 bases and J gave up 1 base, with 9 bases separating them. The CDR3 covers 14 residues. The CDR3 loop is CASSGTSSYNEQFF. For the CDR3, the DNA is TGTGCCAGCTCAGGGACGAGTTCCTACAATGAGCAGTTCTTC.

The V and J genes are TRBV5-4 and TRBJ1-4; D gene uncertain. V was shortened by 2 bases and J by 5 bases, with 10 bases between the two germline ends. The CDR3 covers 14 residues. Germline lookup yields CDR1 SGHNT and CDR2 YYREEE (reference sequence). CDR3 sequence reads: CASSFWERNEKLFF. CDR3 nucleotide sequence: TGTGCCAGCAGCTTTTGGGAGAGGAATGAAAAACTGTTTTTT. Full variable domain (rest looked up from reference TRBV5-4 and TRBJ1-4): ETGVTQSPTHLIKTRGQQVTLRCSSQSGHNTVSWYQQALGQGPQFIFQYYREEENGRGNFPPRFSGLQFPNYSSELNVNALELDDSALYLCASSFWERNEKLFFGSGTQLSVL.

The V call is TRBV6-1, the J call TRBJ1-5; the D gene is possibly TRBD1 (6 bases). CDR1 is MNHNS, CDR2 SASEGT, per germline. The CDR3 is 13 amino acids. V lost 8 bases, J lost 4 bases, and 12 bases lay in between. CDR3 DNA sequence: TGTGCCAGCGAACCCAGGGGAAATCAGCCCCAGCATTTT. Residues: CASEPRGNQPQHF.

V is TRBV7-8 and J is TRBJ2-7, with 7 bases identical to TRBD1. Germline V gene lookup returns CDR1 SGHVS and CDR2 FQNEAQ. V trimming: 5 bases; J trimming: 0 bases; junction bases outside the gene matches: 10. The CDR3 runs to 16 residues. In nucleotides, the CDR3 is TGTGCCAGCAGCGCCGGACAGGTTGCGAGCTCCTACGAGCAGTACTTC. Its protein product is CASSAGQVASSYEQYF.

V is TRBV6-1 and J is TRBJ2-3, with unresolved D. CDR1 MNHNS and CDR2 SASEGT come from the germline V gene. Trimming cost V 2 bases and J 6 bases, with 15 bases left between them. The CDR3 extends over 15 amino acids. CDR3 region: CASSEQVAGPDTQYF. The CDR3 DNA reads as TGTGCCAGCAGTGAACAGGTGGCAGGCCCTGATACGCAGTATTTT.

The chain joins TRBV15 to TRBJ2-1, with 9 bases identical to TRBD2. Germline assignment: CDR1 LNHNV and CDR2 YYDKDF (reference sequence). There are 17 residues in the CDR3. V lost 1 base, J lost 0 bases, and 4 bases stayed unmatched. The CDR3 nucleotides read TGTGCCACCAGCAGAGTTAGCGGGGGTAGCTCCTACAATGAGCAGTTCTTC. Translating gives CATSRVSGGSSYNEQFF.

This clone has only a few counts. The chain uses TRBV5-1 and TRBJ1-3; D gene unclear. Trimming pared 0 bases from V and 2 bases from J, leaving 9 bases between. The CDR3 length is 15 residues. Germline V CDR1 and CDR2: SGHRS, YFSETQ. The CDR3, as DNA: TGCGCCAGCAGCTTGGAGGCGGGAACTGGAAACACCATATATTTT. It codes for CASSLEAGTGNTIYF.

Worth noting for this clone: Other DNA sequences in this sample translate to the same CDR3. The chain has TRBV5-4 and TRBJ2-5; no clear D gene. Trimming stripped 0 bases from V and 1 base from J, with 4 bases between. The CDR3 spans 13 residues. Germline V gene lookup returns CDR1 SGHNT and CDR2 YYREEE (reference sequence). In DNA form, the CDR3 reads TGTGCCAGCAGCTTGGCCTCCCAAGAGACCCAGTACTTC. Translating it yields CASSLASQETQYF. Full variable domain (outside the CDR3, taken from reference TRBV5-4 and TRBJ2-5): ETGVTQSPTHLIKTRGQQVTLRCSSQSGHNTVSWYQQALGQGPQFIFQYYREEENGRGNFPPRFSGLQFPNYSSELNVNALELDDSALYLCASSLASQETQYFGPGTRLLVL.

The CDR3 DNA is TGTGCCAGTAGTAAGGTAGCGGGGGGCCCGGAGACCCAGTACTTC. This translates into CASSKVAGGPETQYF. The V and J genes are TRBV19 and TRBJ2-5; the match to TRBD2 covers 10 bases. J lost 5 bases, V lost 4 bases, and 7 bases had no gene match. Germline V lookup: CDR1 LNHDA, CDR2 SQIVND (reference sequence). This CDR3 is built from 15 residues. The whole variable domain, remainder taken from reference TRBV19 and TRBJ2-5, is DGGITQSPKYLFRKEGQNVTLSCEQNLNHDAMYWYRQDPGQGLRLIYYSQIVNDFQKGDIAEGYSVSREKKESFPLTVTSAQKNPTAFYLCASSKVAGGPETQYFGPGTRLLVL.

This rearrangement joins TRBV5-1 to TRBJ2-5; D remains ambiguous. Between the trimmed V and J ends, which lost 0 bases and 7 bases, there was a span of 16 bases. The CDR3 extends over 15 amino acids. Germline V gene lookup returns CDR1 SGHRS and CDR2 YFSETQ. DNA for the CDR3: TGCGCCAGCAGCTTGGACGAAGGAACACGGGCGACCCAGTACTTC. As protein: CASSLDEGTRATQYF.

A remark on this clone: This sample includes further DNA sequences coding for the same CDR3. The J gene is TRBJ1-2, the V gene TRBV27; possible D gene TRBD1, 5 bases. Deletions cut 4 bases from V and 0 bases from J, with 6 bases between. CDR1 is MNHEY and CDR2 is SMNVEV in the germline V gene (reference sequence). CDR3 size: 13 residues. The CDR3, as DNA: TGTGCCAGCAGTTGGGGCCCTAACTATGGCTACACCTTC. Protein sequence: CASSWGPNYGYTF.

The chain uses TRBV18 and TRBJ1-4; 7 bases agree with TRBD1. The germline V gene encodes CDR1 KGHSH and CDR2 LQKENI. V lost 4 bases to trimming and J lost 8 bases; unmatched junction nucleotides: 10. This CDR3 is 15 amino acids long. CDR3 residues: CASSRNRGLREKLFF. The CDR3 nucleotides read TGTGCCAGCTCACGGAACAGGGGCTTAAGGGAAAAACTGTTTTTT.

This clone was seen a handful of times. The genes are TRBV2 and TRBJ2-7; TRBD1 matches 11 bases. The ends lost 5 bases at V and 2 bases at J; junction bases unmatched: 11. CDR1 is SNHLY and CDR2 is FYNNEI in the germline V gene. This CDR3 spans 17 amino acids. CDR3 sequence (DNA): TGTGCCAGCAGTCTCCGGGACAGGGGGGGGACTACCTACGAGCAGTACTTC. Protein sequence: CASSLRDRGGTTYEQYF.

The V call is TRBV7-2, the J call TRBJ2-1, with D perhaps matching TRBD2 (5 bases). Germline assignment: CDR1 SGHTA and CDR2 FQGNSA. The CDR3 consists of 15 residues. Trimming shortened V by 2 bases and J by 4 bases, and 12 bases separated the two germline ends. Here the CDR3 DNA reads TGTGCCAGCAGCTTATCCCGGGGAACGTACAATGAGCAGTTCTTC. Protein: CASSLSRGTYNEQFF.

On this clone: Other DNA sequences of this sample code for an identical CDR3. This chain joins TRBV30 and TRBJ2-3; TRBD2 agrees at 11 bases. The CDR3 covers 15 residues. V lost 3 bases to trimming and J lost 0 bases; unmatched junction nucleotides: 2. Germline lookup yields CDR1 GTSNPN and CDR2 SVGIG (reference sequence). CDR3 sequence: CAWRLAGVSTDTQYF. CDR3 in DNA: TGTGCCTGGAGACTAGCGGGAGTCAGCACAGATACGCAGTATTTT.

This rearrangement joins TRBV28 to TRBJ1-5; no clear D gene. This CDR3 comprises 16 residues. Germline CDR1 and CDR2: MDHEN and SYDVKM. V was clipped by 2 bases and J by 1 base, with 12 bases between them. The CDR3 loop is CASSLPQVRSNQPQHF. The CDR3, as DNA: TGTGCCAGCAGTTTACCCCAGGTGAGGAGCAATCAGCCCCAGCATTTT.

The table lists this clone with a few counts. This chain links TRBV4-3 with TRBJ2-4; possibly TRBD2 for D (5 bases). This CDR3 contains 19 residues. The ends were cut back, 0 bases at V and 1 base at J, with 19 bases in the middle. The V gene's germline CDR1 is LGHNA and CDR2 YSLEER. The CDR3, as DNA: TGCGCCAGCAGCCAAGATTGGGCGGACGCGCGGGTTGCCAAAAACATTCAGTACTTC. It codes for CASSQDWADARVAKNIQYF.

The V call is TRBV21-1, the J call TRBJ1-3; the table assigns TRBD1, which was not confirmed against the DNA. TRBV21-1 constitutes a pseudogene. CDR3 length: 16 residues. CDR3 region: CASSKKGRTGGNTIYF. CDR3 sequence (DNA): TGTGCCAGCAGCAAAAAGGGAAGGACAGGCGGAAACACCATATATTTT.

This clone came up a few times. V is TRBV2 and J is TRBJ2-1, with D perhaps matching TRBD2 (6 bases). CDR1 and CDR2 from the germline V gene are SNHLY and FYNNEI. Trimming cost V 4 bases and J 12 bases, with 10 bases left between them. This CDR3 is 11 amino acids long. The DNA of the CDR3 is TGTGCCAGCAGTGCTGCGGGATTGCAGTTCTTC. This translates into CASSAAGLQFF. The entire variable domain, with the rest obtained from reference TRBV2 and TRBJ2-1, is as follows: EPEVTQTPSHQVTQMGQEVILRCVPISNHLYFYWYRQILGQKVEFLVSFYNNEISEKSEIFDDQFSVERPDGSNFTLKIRSTKLEDSAMYFCASSAAGLQFFGPGTRLTVL.

A note on this clone: This specimen includes other DNA sequences encoding the same CDR3. The gene calls are TRBV6-1 and TRBJ2-5, with TRBD2 matching over 10 bases. The germline CDR1 and CDR2 sequences are MNHNS and SASEGT. The CDR3 loop spans 16 amino acids. The V segment lost 2 bases and the J segment 4 bases; nucleotides outside the gene matches: 7. The CDR3 region has the DNA TGTGCCAGCAGTGAAAGCCTAGCGGGAGTAAGAGAGACCCAGTACTTC. Amino acid sequence: CASSESLAGVRETQYF.

The CDR3: CASSLDSFGNTIYF. The CDR3 DNA follows: TGTGCCAGCAGTCTTGACAGCTTCGGAAACACCATATATTTT. The chain recombines TRBV2 with TRBJ1-3; D may be TRBD1 (5 bases). Germline CDR1 SNHLY, CDR2 FYNNEI. Trimming took 5 bases from V and 4 from J, leaving 12 bases between them. This CDR3 has 14 residues.

The genes are TRBV18 and TRBJ1-2; TRBD1 matches at 8 bases. The germline CDR1 and CDR2 sequences are KGHSH and LQKENI. This CDR3 contains 15 residues. With V trimmed by 4 bases and J by 4 bases, 8 bases remained unmatched. The CDR3 reads CASSLPGGQGYGYTF. For the CDR3, the DNA is TGTGCCAGCTCACTGCCAGGGGGCCAGGGCTATGGCTACACCTTC.